What follows are 32 T cell receptor beta chains derived from one specimen sequenced in a study of metastatic and nonmetastatic thyroid tumors. TCRdb reprocessed the PCR reads using MiXCR. This sample has 10,000 to 15,000 clones; around 30% occur once, and the top ten carry 12%. No patient had received any treatment before thyroid surgery. The material sequenced was tumor tissue. The source is a female donor with papillary thyroid cancer or a benign thyroid nodule (not recorded which). Some clones in this sample may be carry-over from other donors' samples.

This chain uses TRBV20-1 with TRBJ2-5; 7 bases line up with TRBD2. The J call may be in error: the DNA end matches TRBJ2-1 better. The CDR3 has 15 residues. The V gene's germline CDR1 is DFQATT and CDR2 SNEGSKA (reference sequence). CDR3 residues: CSARGNSGRAGGQFF. The CDR3 region has the DNA TGCAGTGCCCGAGGGAATAGTGGGAGGGCCGGTGGGCAGTTCTTC.

This clone was seen only a few times. The rearrangement joins TRBV6-1 to TRBJ2-7, with D maybe TRBD2 (6 bases). The CDR3 has 13 amino acids. CDR1 and CDR2 from the germline V gene are MNHNS and SASEGT. The V end was cut by 5 bases, the J end by 4 bases, with 12 bases between. This chain's CDR3 is CASSTGLSYEQYF. CDR3 DNA: TGTGCCAGCAGTACCGGACTATCGTACGAGCAGTACTTC.

This chain joins TRBV28 and TRBJ2-2, with 8 bases fitting TRBD1. V gave up 4 bases and J gave up 5 bases; unmatched junction bases: 9. The germline CDR1 and CDR2 sequences are MDHEN and SYDVKM. The CDR3 has 16 amino acids. The CDR3 nucleotides read TGTGCCAGCAGTTATTTGAGAGGACAGGGTACCGGGGAGCTGTTTTTT. Amino acids: CASSYLRGQGTGELFF. The full variable domain, with the rest looked up from reference TRBV28 and TRBJ2-2, is DVKVTQSSRYLVKRTGEKVFLECVQDMDHENMFWYRQDPGLGLRLIYFSYDVKMKEKGDIPEGYSVSREKKERFSLILESASTNQTSMYLCASSYLRGQGTGELFFGEGSRLTVL.

The rearrangement links TRBV6-2 or TRBV6-3 to TRBJ2-1; D could derive from TRBD1 or TRBD2 (5 bases each). V was trimmed by 7 bases and J by 9 bases, leaving 19 bases between them. The CDR3 is made up of 14 amino acids. Germline V gene sequence: CDR1 MNHEY, CDR2 SVGEGT. The CDR3 bases are TGTGCCAGCACCGCTCCGGGACCATGGGGTGAGCAGTTCTTC. This gives the protein CASTAPGPWGEQFF.

This chain connects TRBV5-5 to TRBJ2-7; D is perhaps TRBD1 (6 bases). V lost 5 bases, J lost 2 bases, and 14 bases lay in between. The CDR3 consists of 14 residues. The V gene's germline CDR1 is SGHKS and CDR2 YYEKEE (reference sequence). The CDR3 DNA follows: TGTGCCAGCAGTTTGACAGGTAAAGCCTACGAGCAGTACTTC. Translating gives CASSLTGKAYEQYF. The whole variable domain, remainder taken from reference TRBV5-5 and TRBJ2-7, is DAGVTQSPTHLIKTRGQQVTLRCSPISGHKSVSWYQQVLGQGPQFIFQYYEKEERGRGNFPDRFSARQFPNYSSELNVNALLLGDSALYLCASSLTGKAYEQYFGPGTRLTVT.

The sample holds many counts of this clone. The V and J genes are TRBV19 and TRBJ2-6, with TRBD1 matching 10 bases. CDR1 is LNHDA and CDR2 is SQIVND in the germline V gene (reference sequence). After removal of 0 bases from V and 1 base from J, the junction contained 6 bases not matched to a gene. CDR3 length equals 19 residues. CDR3 amino acids: CASSIDRDRGFSGANVLTF. The CDR3 region has the DNA TGTGCCAGTAGTATAGATCGGGACAGGGGATTTTCTGGGGCCAACGTCCTGACTTTC.

This clone turned up a few times. V is TRBV5-4 and J is TRBJ2-4; 8 nucleotides line up with TRBD2. This CDR3 contains 15 residues. Germline V gene lookup returns CDR1 SGHNT and CDR2 YYREEE (reference sequence). V lost 3 bases, J lost 9 bases, and 11 bases stayed unmatched. For the CDR3, the DNA is TGTGCCAGCAGCTCCCCTGGGCGGGGGGTCGGCATTCAGTACTTC. This encodes CASSSPGRGVGIQYF.

This clone was seen at least ten times. This chain uses TRBV27 with TRBJ1-5; 9 bases are shared with TRBD1. CDR3 length: 14 amino acids. V lost 9 bases, J lost 9 bases, and 12 bases stayed unmatched. Germline V gene data show CDR1 as MNHEY and CDR2 as SMNVEV (reference sequence). The CDR3 protein is CARATGGPMRPQHF. CDR3 nucleotide sequence: TGTGCCAGAGCTACAGGGGGCCCCATGCGGCCCCAGCATTTT.

To note about this clone: The sample holds other DNA sequences that translate to the same CDR3. The chain uses TRBV4-1 and TRBJ1-1; D gene unclear. CDR3 length: 13 amino acids. Trimming removed 4 bases at V and 0 bases at J, with 6 bases between. Germline V gene sequence: CDR1 MGHRA, CDR2 YSYEKL. The CDR3 loop is CASSLGLNTEAFF. The CDR3 DNA reads as TGCGCCAGCAGCCTAGGATTGAACACTGAAGCTTTCTTT.

Regarding this clone: A much larger clone sits a single nucleotide away, making a read error possible. The chain recombines TRBV5-6 with TRBJ2-5, with 12 bases that match TRBD2. CDR3 length equals 16 residues. Germline lookup yields CDR1 SGHDT and CDR2 YYEEEE. The junction had 8 bases not matched to a gene; V was cut back by 4 bases and J by 4 bases. CDR3 in DNA: TGTGCCAGCAGCACAGGGTGGACTAGCGGGATAGAGACCCAGTACTTC. Translating gives CASSTGWTSGIETQYF.

In its sample, this clone was seen a few times. The chain links TRBV6-6 to TRBJ2-1, with no clear D. The CDR3 covers 14 residues. Germline V gene lookup returns CDR1 MNHNY and CDR2 SVGAGI (reference sequence). The ends were cut back, 2 bases at V and 6 bases at J, with 11 bases in the middle. The CDR3 sequence: CASSYTESRNEQFF. The CDR3 nucleotides are TGTGCCAGCAGTTACACGGAGAGTCGCAATGAGCAGTTCTTC.

This clone appeared a few times. At one of its ends the junction is not consistent with the germline gene, which may arise from a read error. This sequence joins TRBV6-2 or TRBV6-3 and TRBJ1-2; D gene unclear. The length of the CDR3 is 13 residues. Germline CDR1 is MNHEY and CDR2 is SVGEGT. The CDR3 nucleotides read TGTGCCAACAGTTCCCCGATGGTCTATGGCTACACCTTC. Protein: CANSSPMVYGYTF.

The rearrangement links TRBV20-1 to TRBJ2-2; 7 bases fit TRBD2. Per germline, CDR1 DFQATT and CDR2 SNEGSKA (reference sequence). Trimming at V came to 3 bases and at J to 5 bases, leaving 15 bases not matched to a gene. The CDR3 has 17 amino acids. This chain's CDR3 is CSARASGVSSWTGELFF. In nucleotides, the CDR3 is TGCAGTGCTAGGGCAAGCGGGGTATCTTCATGGACCGGGGAGCTGTTTTTT.

This clone is medium-sized. The V and J genes are TRBV20-1 and TRBJ2-7; 14 nucleotides agree with TRBD2. The ends lost 7 bases at V and 7 bases at J; junction bases unmatched: 15. This CDR3 is 16 amino acids long. The germline V gene encodes CDR1 DFQATT and CDR2 SNEGSKA (reference sequence). CDR3 nucleotide sequence: TGCAGTGTTGGGAGAAGCGGGACTAGCGGGAGATTTGAGCAGTACTTC. This encodes CSVGRSGTSGRFEQYF.

Sample share makes this clone medium-sized. The same CDR3 is also encoded by other DNA sequences in this sample. The rearrangement uses TRBV28 and TRBJ2-3; 8 positions match TRBD1. J was trimmed by 1 base and V by 5 bases; bases with no gene match: 11. Germline V gene sequence: CDR1 MDHEN, CDR2 SYDVKM. This CDR3 is 17 amino acids long. The DNA of the CDR3 is TGTGCCAGCAGTCTCGCCACATACAGGGGGGGCACAGATACGCAGTATTTT. Translating it yields CASSLATYRGGTDTQYF.

This clone was seen many times. This chain links TRBV6-2 or TRBV6-3 with TRBJ1-2, with 8 bases lining up with TRBD1. In germline, CDR1 is MNHEY, CDR2 SVGEGT. After removal of 6 bases from V and 8 bases from J, the junction contained 11 bases not matched to a gene. The CDR3 consists of 14 residues. The CDR3 protein is CASSRWTGIDGYTF. In nucleotides, the CDR3 is TGTGCCAGCAGCCGCTGGACAGGGATCGACGGCTACACCTTC.

This clone showed up many times. The genes are TRBV20-1 and TRBJ2-5; no firm D call. The V gene lost 4 bases and the J gene lost 5 bases, with 14 bases spanning the gap. Germline CDR1 reads DFQATT; CDR2 reads SNEGSKA (reference sequence). The CDR3 contains 13 residues. The CDR3 region is CSAIPIVVETQYF. CDR3 in DNA: TGCAGTGCTATACCCATAGTGGTGGAGACCCAGTACTTC.

Within the sample, this clone is medium-sized. The gene calls are TRBV2 and TRBJ2-7, with no clear D. The CDR3 consists of 12 residues. V dropped 8 bases and J dropped 0 bases, with 8 bases sitting between them. Germline values: CDR1 SNHLY, CDR2 FYNNEI. CDR3 bases: TGTGCCAGCGGGTACCTCTCCTACGAGCAGTACTTC. Protein product: CASGYLSYEQYF.

In this sample, this clone turned up a few times. The V gene is TRBV6-4, the J gene TRBJ1-6; TRBD1 aligns across 9 bases. CDR3 size: 18 residues. Germline V CDR1 and CDR2: MRHNA, SNTAGT. The trim removed 5 bases at V and 6 bases at J, leaving 14 bases unmatched. The CDR3 reads CASSYFISGTGSNSPLHF. CDR3 nucleotides: TGTGCCAGCAGTTACTTCATCTCCGGGACAGGGAGTAATTCACCCCTCCACTTT.

Of note for this clone: One end of the junction fails to match germline, which may point to a read error. The genes are TRBV7-9 and TRBJ1-2; D unclear. Germline loops: CDR1 SEHNR, CDR2 FQNEAQ (reference sequence). The CDR3 is made up of 14 amino acids. The CDR3, as DNA: TGTGCCAGCAGCTTTGCGGCCCTTGGTAGTGGCTACACATTC. Translated: CASSFAALGSGYTF.

This clone was found many times. The chain recombines TRBV20-1 with TRBJ2-3; 10 nucleotides agree with TRBD2. Losses at the gene ends were 2 bases for V and 6 bases for J; bases not matched to a gene: 5. The germline V gene has CDR1 DFQATT and CDR2 SNEGSKA (reference sequence). The CDR3 has 14 residues. The CDR3 sequence: CSARRSGGMDTQYF. The DNA of the CDR3 is TGCAGTGCTAGACGTAGCGGGGGGATGGATACGCAGTATTTT.

This clone came up a few times. The chain has TRBV27 and TRBJ1-2, with D possibly being TRBD1 (6 bases). From germline, CDR1 is MNHEY and CDR2 SMNVEV (reference sequence). V gave up 6 bases and J gave up 6 bases, with 23 bases separating them. CDR3 size: 16 residues. This CDR3 is CASSNQTAGHPNGYTF. The CDR3 nucleotides are TGTGCCAGCAGCAATCAAACCGCGGGACATCCCAATGGCTACACCTTC.

The J gene is TRBJ2-2, the V gene TRBV11-2, with 10 nucleotides matching TRBD2. Trimming removed 3 bases from V and 5 bases from J; junction bases left unmatched: 9. The germline CDR1 and CDR2 sequences are SGHAT and FQNNGV. The CDR3 has 17 amino acids. CDR3 in DNA: TGTGCCAGCAGCTTGCTAAGCGGGGGGGCGCCAACCGGGGAGCTGTTTTTT. Translating gives CASSLLSGGAPTGELFF.

This clone occurred many times. This chain connects TRBV5-4 to TRBJ1-1, with 7 nucleotides matching TRBD1. CDR1 is SGHNT and CDR2 is YYREEE in the germline V gene (reference sequence). V gave up 4 bases and J gave up 0 bases; unmatched junction bases: 9. The CDR3 runs 16 residues. The CDR3 is CASSPTTTGLNTEAFF. CDR3 in DNA: TGTGCCAGCAGCCCCACAACGACAGGGCTGAACACTGAAGCTTTCTTT.

The rearrangement uses TRBV4-1 and TRBJ1-2; 9 positions agree with TRBD1. The CDR3 extends over 14 amino acids. Germline CDR1 reads MGHRA; CDR2 reads YSYEKL. V dropped 2 bases and J dropped 7; count of bases not matched to a gene: 5. The CDR3 sequence is CASSQLDRGGGYTF. The CDR3 DNA is TGCGCCAGCAGCCAACTGGACAGGGGAGGTGGCTACACCTTC.

V and J are TRBV20-1 and TRBJ2-3; D call uncertain. CDR1 is DFQATT and CDR2 is SNEGSKA in the germline V gene (reference sequence). V lost 5 bases, J lost 6 bases, and 21 bases lay in between. The CDR3 length is 15 residues. The CDR3 coding sequence is TGCAGTGCTCCAAGGATACCGGGCCTATGGGATACGCAGTATTTT. Translation: CSAPRIPGLWDTQYF.

In regard to this clone: Its ends do not fully match the called genes, so a read error is possible. The chain combines TRBV5-4 with TRBJ2-5, with 7 bases lining up with TRBD1. CDR1 and CDR2 (germline): SGHNT, YYREEE (reference sequence). The CDR3 is 15 amino acids. The DNA for the CDR3 is TGTGCCAGCAGCTTGGGGGACAGTCCAAGAGGGACCCTGTACTTC. It specifies CASSLGDSPRGTLYF.

This sequence joins TRBV4-3 and TRBJ1-5; D is possibly TRBD1 (5 bases). Trimming took off 5 bases at V and 5 bases at J, with 10 bases between the two ends. The CDR3 spans 13 residues. Germline V CDR1 and CDR2: LGHNA, YSLEER. CDR3 sequence: CASSVGAHQPQHF. The CDR3 nucleotides read TGCGCCAGCAGCGTTGGGGCCCATCAGCCCCAGCATTTT.

This clone was counted only a few times. The V and J genes are TRBV6-1 and TRBJ2-7; D possibly corresponds to TRBD1 (5 bases). Trimming left V 10 bases short and J 2 bases short, with 12 bases between. This CDR3 region has 12 residues. Germline V CDR1 and CDR2: MNHNS, SASEGT. CDR3 region: CAIRAAAYEQYF. CDR3 nucleotide sequence: TGTGCCATCAGGGCTGCCGCCTACGAGCAGTACTTC.

There are many counts of this clone. DNA for the CDR3: TGTGCCCTTGGAGGCGTTGGGCAGTTCTTC. Translating it yields CALGGVGQFF. The chain combines TRBV30 with TRBJ2-1; tentatively, D is TRBD2 (5 bases). The CDR3 extends over 10 amino acids. V was clipped by 8 bases and J by 12 bases, with 14 bases between them. Looked up from germline, CDR1 is GTSNPN and CDR2 is SVGIG (reference sequence).

This chain uses TRBV29-1 with TRBJ2-6; D call uncertain. Germline loops: CDR1 SQVTM, CDR2 ANQGSEA. Trimming left V 7 bases short and J 0 bases short, with 4 bases between. CDR3 length: 12 amino acids. Written as DNA, the CDR3 is TGCAGCGCTCACTCTGGGGCCAACGTCCTGACTTTC. As protein: CSAHSGANVLTF.

The V gene is TRBV20-1, the J gene TRBJ1-5, with D perhaps matching TRBD1 (6 bases). This CDR3 is built from 16 residues. Looked up from germline, CDR1 is DFQATT and CDR2 is SNEGSKA (reference sequence). Deletions cut 7 bases from V and 4 bases from J, with 23 bases between. In DNA form, the CDR3 reads TGCAGTGTTTTGCTGGGGGCGGTTTATAGTAATCAGCCCCAGCATTTT. It encodes CSVLLGAVYSNQPQHF.